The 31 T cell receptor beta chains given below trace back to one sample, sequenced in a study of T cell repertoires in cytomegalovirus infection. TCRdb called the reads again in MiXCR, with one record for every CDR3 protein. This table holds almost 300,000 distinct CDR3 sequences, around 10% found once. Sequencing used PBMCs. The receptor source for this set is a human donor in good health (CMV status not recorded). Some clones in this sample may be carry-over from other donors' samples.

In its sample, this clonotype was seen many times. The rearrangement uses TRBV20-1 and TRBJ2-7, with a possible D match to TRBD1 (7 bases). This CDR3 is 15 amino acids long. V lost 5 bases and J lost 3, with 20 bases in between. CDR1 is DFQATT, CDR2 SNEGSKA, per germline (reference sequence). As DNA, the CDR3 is TGCAGTGCTGGGAAGGACAGGACTAACCGCTACGAGCAGTACTTC. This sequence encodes CSAGKDRTNRYEQYF.

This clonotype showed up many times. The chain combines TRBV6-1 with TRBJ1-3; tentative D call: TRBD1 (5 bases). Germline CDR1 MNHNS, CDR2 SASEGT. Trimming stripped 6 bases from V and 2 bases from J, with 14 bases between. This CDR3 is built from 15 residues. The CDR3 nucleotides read TGTGCCAGCAGATTCGGGACGGACACTGGAAACACCATATATTTT. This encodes CASRFGTDTGNTIYF.

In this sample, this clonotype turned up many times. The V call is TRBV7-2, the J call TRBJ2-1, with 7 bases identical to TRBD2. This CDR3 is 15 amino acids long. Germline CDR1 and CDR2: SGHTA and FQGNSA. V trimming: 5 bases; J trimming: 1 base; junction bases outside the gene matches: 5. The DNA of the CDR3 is TGTGCCAGCAGCCTCCAGCGGGATTCCTACAATGAGCAGTTCTTC. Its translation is CASSLQRDSYNEQFF.

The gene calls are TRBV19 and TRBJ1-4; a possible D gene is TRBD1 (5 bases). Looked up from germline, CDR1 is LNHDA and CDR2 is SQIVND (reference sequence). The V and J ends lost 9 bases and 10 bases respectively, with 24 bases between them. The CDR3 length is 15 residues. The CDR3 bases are TGTGCCAGCCACCACTCCGGGCCAAGGGGAAGAAAACTGTTTTTT. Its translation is CASHHSGPRGRKLFF.

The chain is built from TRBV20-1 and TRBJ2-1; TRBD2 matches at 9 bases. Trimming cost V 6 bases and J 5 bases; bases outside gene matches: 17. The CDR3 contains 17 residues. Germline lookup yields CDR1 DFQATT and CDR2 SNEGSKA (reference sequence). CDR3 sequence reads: CSAIGVASGDTNNEQFF. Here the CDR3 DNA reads TGCAGTGCGATCGGGGTGGCTAGCGGGGATACAAACAATGAGCAGTTCTTC.

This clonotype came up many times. This CDR3 is CSAAGPSNEKLFF. The CDR3 DNA follows: TGCAGTGCGGCTGGACCTTCGAATGAAAAACTGTTTTTT. The chain recombines TRBV20-1 with TRBJ1-4; D uncertain. The CDR3 covers 13 residues. Trimming cost V 6 bases and J 5 bases, with 13 bases left between them. Germline V gives CDR1 DFQATT, CDR2 SNEGSKA (reference sequence).

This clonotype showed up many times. The CDR3 protein is CASTPPDDRTDTEAFF. CDR3 DNA sequence: TGTGCCAGCACCCCTCCCGACGACAGGACGGACACTGAAGCTTTCTTT. This chain connects TRBV2 to TRBJ1-1; tentative D call: TRBD1 (6 bases). Trimming removed 7 bases at V and 3 bases at J, with 21 bases between. Germline CDR1 and CDR2: SNHLY and FYNNEI. This CDR3 contains 16 residues.

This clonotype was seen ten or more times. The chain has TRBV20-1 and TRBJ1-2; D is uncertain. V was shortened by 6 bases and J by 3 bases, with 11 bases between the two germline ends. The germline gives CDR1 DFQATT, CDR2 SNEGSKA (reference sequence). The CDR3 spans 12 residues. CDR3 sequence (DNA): TGCAGTGCCAGAAGGCAGGACTATGGCTACACCTTC. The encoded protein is CSARRQDYGYTF.

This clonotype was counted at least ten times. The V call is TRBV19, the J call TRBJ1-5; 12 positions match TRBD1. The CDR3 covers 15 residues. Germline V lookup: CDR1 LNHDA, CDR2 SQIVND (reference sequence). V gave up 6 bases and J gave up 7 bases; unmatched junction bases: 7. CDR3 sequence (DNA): TGTGCCAGTAGGTCCGGGACAGGGGGCGAACAGCCCCAGCATTTT. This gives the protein CASRSGTGGEQPQHF.

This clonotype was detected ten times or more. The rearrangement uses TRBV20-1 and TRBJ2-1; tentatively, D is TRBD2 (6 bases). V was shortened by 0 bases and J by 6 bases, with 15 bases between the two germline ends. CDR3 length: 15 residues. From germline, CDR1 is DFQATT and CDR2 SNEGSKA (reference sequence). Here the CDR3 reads CSARDRASAGNEQFF. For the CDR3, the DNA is TGCAGTGCTAGAGATCGGGCTAGCGCAGGCAATGAGCAGTTCTTC.

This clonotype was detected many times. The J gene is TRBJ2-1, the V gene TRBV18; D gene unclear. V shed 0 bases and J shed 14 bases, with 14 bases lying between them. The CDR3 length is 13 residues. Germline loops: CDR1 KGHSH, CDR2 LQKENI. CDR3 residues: CASSPPSANSEFF. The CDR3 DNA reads TGTGCCAGCTCACCACCTAGTGCGAACTCGGAGTTCTTC. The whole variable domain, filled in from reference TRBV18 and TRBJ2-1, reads NAGVMQNPRHLVRRRGQEARLRCSPMKGHSHVYWYRQLPEEGLKFMVYLQKENIIDESGMPKERFSAEFPKEGPSILRIQQVVRGDSAAYFCASSPPSANSEFFGPGTRLTVL.

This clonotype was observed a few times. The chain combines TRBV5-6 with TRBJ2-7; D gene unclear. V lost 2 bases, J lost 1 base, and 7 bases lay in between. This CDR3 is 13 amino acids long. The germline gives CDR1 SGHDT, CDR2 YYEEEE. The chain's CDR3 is CASSFLESYEQYF. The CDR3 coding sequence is TGTGCCAGCAGCTTCTTGGAGTCCTACGAGCAGTACTTC. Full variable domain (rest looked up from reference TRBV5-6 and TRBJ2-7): DAGVTQSPTHLIKTRGQQVTLRCSPKSGHDTVSWYQQALGQGPQFIFQYYEEEERQRGNFPDRFSGHQFPNYSSELNVNALLLGDSALYLCASSFLESYEQYFGPGTRLTVT.

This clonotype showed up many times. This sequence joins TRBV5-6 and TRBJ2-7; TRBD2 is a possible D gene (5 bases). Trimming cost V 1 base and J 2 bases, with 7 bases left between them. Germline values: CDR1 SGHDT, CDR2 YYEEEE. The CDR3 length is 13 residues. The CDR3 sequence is CASSLSGTYEQYF. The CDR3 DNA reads TGTGCCAGCAGCTTGAGCGGAACCTACGAGCAGTACTTC.

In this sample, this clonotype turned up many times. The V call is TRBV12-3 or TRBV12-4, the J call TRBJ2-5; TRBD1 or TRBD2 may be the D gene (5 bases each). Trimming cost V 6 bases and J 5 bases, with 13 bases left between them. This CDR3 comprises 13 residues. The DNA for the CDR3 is TGTGCCAGCAGCATTACTTGGGGGGAGACCCAGTACTTC. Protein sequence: CASSITWGETQYF.

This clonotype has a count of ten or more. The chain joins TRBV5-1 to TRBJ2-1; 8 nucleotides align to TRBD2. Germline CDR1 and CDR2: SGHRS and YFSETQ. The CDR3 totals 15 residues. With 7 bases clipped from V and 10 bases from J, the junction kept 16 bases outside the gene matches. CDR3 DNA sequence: TGCGCCAGCGGACTAGATTTGCGGGGGGCAGGAGAGCAGTTCTTC. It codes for CASGLDLRGAGEQFF. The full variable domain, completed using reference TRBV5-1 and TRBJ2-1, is KAGVTQTPRYLIKTRGQQVTLSCSPISGHRSVSWYQQTPGQGLQFLFEYFSETQRNKGNFPGRFSGRQFSNSRSEMNVSTLELGDSALYLCASGLDLRGAGEQFFGPGTRLTVL.

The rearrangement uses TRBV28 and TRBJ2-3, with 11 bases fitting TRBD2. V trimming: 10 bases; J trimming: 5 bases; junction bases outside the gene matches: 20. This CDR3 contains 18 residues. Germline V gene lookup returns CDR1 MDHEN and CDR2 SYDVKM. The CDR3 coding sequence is TGTGCCACCCTCCCCGGAACTAGCGGGGGCCCCATAAGAGATACGCAGTATTTT. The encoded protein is CATLPGTSGGPIRDTQYF.

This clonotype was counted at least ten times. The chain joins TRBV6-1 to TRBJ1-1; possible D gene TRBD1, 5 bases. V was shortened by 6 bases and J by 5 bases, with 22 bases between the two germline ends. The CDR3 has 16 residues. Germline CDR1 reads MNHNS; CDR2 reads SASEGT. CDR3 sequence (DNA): TGTGCCAGCAGCCACAATAGACAGATCTTACGGACTGAAGCTTTCTTT. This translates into CASSHNRQILRTEAFF.

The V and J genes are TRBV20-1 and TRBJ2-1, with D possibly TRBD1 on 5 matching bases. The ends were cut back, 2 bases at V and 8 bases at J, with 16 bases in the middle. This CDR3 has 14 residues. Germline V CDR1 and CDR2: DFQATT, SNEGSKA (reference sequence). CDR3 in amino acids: CSARPTQGGDEQFF. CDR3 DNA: TGCAGTGCTAGACCAACCCAGGGTGGAGATGAGCAGTTCTTC.

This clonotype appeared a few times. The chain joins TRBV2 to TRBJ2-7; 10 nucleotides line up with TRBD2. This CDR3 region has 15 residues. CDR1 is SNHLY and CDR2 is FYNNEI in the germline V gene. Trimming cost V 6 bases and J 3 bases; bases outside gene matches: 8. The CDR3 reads CASSQVASGGYEQYF. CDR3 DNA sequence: TGTGCCAGCAGCCAAGTGGCTAGCGGGGGCTACGAGCAGTACTTC. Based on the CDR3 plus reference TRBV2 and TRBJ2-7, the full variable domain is EPEVTQTPSHQVTQMGQEVILRCVPISNHLYFYWYRQILGQKVEFLVSFYNNEISEKSEIFDDQFSVERPDGSNFTLKIRSTKLEDSAMYFCASSQVASGGYEQYFGPGTRLTVT.

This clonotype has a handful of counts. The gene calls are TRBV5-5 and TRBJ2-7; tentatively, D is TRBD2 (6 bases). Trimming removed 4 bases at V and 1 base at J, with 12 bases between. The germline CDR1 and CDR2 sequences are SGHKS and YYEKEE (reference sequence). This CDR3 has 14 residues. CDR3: CASSVAGGSYEQYV. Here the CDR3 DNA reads TGTGCCAGCAGCGTGGCCGGGGGATCCTACGAGCAGTACGTC.

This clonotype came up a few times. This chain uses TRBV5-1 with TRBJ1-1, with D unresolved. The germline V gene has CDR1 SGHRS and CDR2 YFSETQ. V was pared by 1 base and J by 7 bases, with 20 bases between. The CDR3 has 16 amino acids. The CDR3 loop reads CASSLSLWGHGIEAFF. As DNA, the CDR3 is TGCGCCAGCAGCTTGAGTCTCTGGGGTCACGGGATTGAAGCTTTCTTT.

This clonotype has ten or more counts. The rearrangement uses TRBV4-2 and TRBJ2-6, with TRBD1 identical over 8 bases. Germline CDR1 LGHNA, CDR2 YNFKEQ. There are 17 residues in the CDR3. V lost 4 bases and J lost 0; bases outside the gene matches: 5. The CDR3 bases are TGTGCCAGCAGCCGATCGGACAGGGACTCTGGGGCCAACGTCCTGACTTTC. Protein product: CASSRSDRDSGANVLTF.

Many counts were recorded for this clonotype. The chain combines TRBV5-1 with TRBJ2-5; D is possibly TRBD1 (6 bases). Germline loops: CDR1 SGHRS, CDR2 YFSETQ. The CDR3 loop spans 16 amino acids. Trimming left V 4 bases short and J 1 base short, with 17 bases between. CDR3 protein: CASSIALDRSQETQYF. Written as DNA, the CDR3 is TGCGCCAGCAGCATCGCCCTGGACAGAAGCCAAGAGACCCAGTACTTC.

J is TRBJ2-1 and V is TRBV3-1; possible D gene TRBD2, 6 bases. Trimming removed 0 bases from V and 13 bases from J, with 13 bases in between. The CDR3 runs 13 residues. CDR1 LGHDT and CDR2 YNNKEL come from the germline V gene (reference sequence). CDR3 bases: TGTGCCAGCAGCCAAGAAGGACTAAGGACCCAGTTCTTC. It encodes CASSQEGLRTQFF.

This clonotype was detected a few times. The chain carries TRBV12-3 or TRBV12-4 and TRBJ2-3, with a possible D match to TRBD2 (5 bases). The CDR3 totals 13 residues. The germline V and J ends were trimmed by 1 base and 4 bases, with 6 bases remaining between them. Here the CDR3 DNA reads TGTGCCAGCAGTTTAGACGGGGCAGATACGCAGTATTTT. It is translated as CASSLDGADTQYF.

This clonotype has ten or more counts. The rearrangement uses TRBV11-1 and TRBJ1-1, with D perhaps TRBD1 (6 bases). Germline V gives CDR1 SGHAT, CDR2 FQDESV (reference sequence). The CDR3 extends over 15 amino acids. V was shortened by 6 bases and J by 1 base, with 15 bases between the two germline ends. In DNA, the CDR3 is TGTGCCAGCAGTGATATCGGGACACCGAACACTGAAGCTTTCTTT. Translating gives CASSDIGTPNTEAFF.

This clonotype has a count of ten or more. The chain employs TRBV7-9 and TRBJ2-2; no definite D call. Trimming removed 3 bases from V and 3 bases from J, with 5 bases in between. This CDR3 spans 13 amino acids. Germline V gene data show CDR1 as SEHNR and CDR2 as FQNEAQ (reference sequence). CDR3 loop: CASSLTDTGELFF. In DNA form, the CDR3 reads TGTGCCAGCAGCTTGACTGACACCGGGGAGCTGTTTTTT.

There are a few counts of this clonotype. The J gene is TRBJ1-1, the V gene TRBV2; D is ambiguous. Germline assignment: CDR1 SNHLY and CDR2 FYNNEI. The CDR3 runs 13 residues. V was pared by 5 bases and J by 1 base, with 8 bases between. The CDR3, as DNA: TGTGCCAGCAGTATACTTACGAACACTGAAGCTTTCTTT. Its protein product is CASSILTNTEAFF.

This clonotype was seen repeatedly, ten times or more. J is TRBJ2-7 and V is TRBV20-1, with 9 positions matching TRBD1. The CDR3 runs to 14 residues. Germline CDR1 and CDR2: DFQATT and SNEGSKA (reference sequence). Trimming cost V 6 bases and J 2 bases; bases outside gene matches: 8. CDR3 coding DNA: TGCAGTGCGCTTCGGACAGGGGCGCCCTACGAGCAGTACGTC. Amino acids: CSALRTGAPYEQYV.

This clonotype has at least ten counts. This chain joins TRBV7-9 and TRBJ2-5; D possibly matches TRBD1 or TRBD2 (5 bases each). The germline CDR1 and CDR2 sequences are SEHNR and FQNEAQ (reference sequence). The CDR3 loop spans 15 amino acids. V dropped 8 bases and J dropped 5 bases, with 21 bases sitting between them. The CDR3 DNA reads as TGTGCCAGCGGATACCGGGGCGCACCCGGGGAGACCCAGTACTTC. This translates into CASGYRGAPGETQYF.

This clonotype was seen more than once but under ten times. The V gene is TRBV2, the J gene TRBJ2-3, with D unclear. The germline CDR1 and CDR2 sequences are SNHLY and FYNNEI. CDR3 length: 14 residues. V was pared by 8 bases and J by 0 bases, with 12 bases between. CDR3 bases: TGTGCCAGCCAATTCCTGCTGAGCACAGATACGCAGTATTTT. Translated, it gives CASQFLLSTDTQYF.